Shown below are 21 T cell receptor beta chains from a single sample sequenced in a study of CD8+CD57+ T cells in acquired aplastic anemia. For CDR3 and TCR beta VDJ profiling, genomic DNA was the template used. TCRdb processed the reads anew with MiXCR; each CDR3 protein has one entry. The table has roughly 250,000 distinct CDR3 sequences, 47% seen once. The patients chosen for sequencing had shown expansion of CD8+CD57+ cells (detected by flow cytometry). Specimen: sorted CD4+, CD8+, or CD8+CD57+ T cells (not recorded which) from PBMCs. These TCRs come from a human donor with aplastic anemia.

This chain links TRBV10-3 with TRBJ2-7, with 10 bases fitting TRBD1. There are 15 residues in the CDR3. The junction had 6 bases not matched to a gene; V was cut back by 5 bases and J by 2 bases. Germline CDR1 and CDR2: ENHRY and SYGVKD. The CDR3 sequence: CAISPEGTGAYEQYF. In DNA, the CDR3 is TGTGCCATCAGTCCTGAAGGGACAGGGGCCTACGAGCAGTACTTC.

The genes are TRBV20-1 and TRBJ2-7; D may correspond to TRBD1 or TRBD2 (5 bases each). Per germline, CDR1 DFQATT and CDR2 SNEGSKA (reference sequence). Trimming took off 0 bases at V and 3 bases at J, with 9 bases between the two ends. The CDR3 is made up of 13 amino acids. In DNA, the CDR3 is TGCAGTGCTAGAGAGGGGACCGACTACGAGCAGTACTTC. Translating it yields CSAREGTDYEQYF.

This clonotype was seen repeatedly, ten times or more. The chain couples TRBV5-5 to TRBJ1-5; maybe TRBD1 (5 bases). V was trimmed by 3 bases and J by 2 bases, leaving 12 bases between them. CDR1 and CDR2 from the germline V gene are SGHKS and YYEKEE (reference sequence). This CDR3 comprises 15 residues. CDR3 coding DNA: TGTGCCAGCAGCTCGCAGGGTTTTGGCAATCAGCCCCAGCATTTT. Residues: CASSSQGFGNQPQHF.

This clonotype was detected once. The chain joins TRBV9 to TRBJ2-3, with no clear D. Per germline, CDR1 SGDLS and CDR2 YYNGEE. Trimming stripped 0 bases from V and 6 bases from J, with 11 bases between. The CDR3 runs to 14 residues. The CDR3 nucleotides read TGTGCCAGCAGCGTAGGAGTGGGATCCGATACGCAGTATTTT. Protein sequence: CASSVGVGSDTQYF.

This clonotype occurred once. This rearrangement joins TRBV7-9 to TRBJ2-3; 10 bases agree with TRBD2. The CDR3 contains 18 residues. After removal of 0 bases from V and 4 bases from J, the junction contained 10 bases not matched to a gene. CDR1 is SEHNR and CDR2 is FQNEAQ in the germline V gene (reference sequence). CDR3 region: CASSLAYTSGMQADTQYF. For the CDR3, the DNA is TGTGCCAGCAGCTTAGCGTACACTAGCGGGATGCAGGCAGATACGCAGTATTTT.

The chain links TRBV7-3 to TRBJ1-1, with D tentatively TRBD1 (5 bases). The germline V and J ends were trimmed by 5 bases and 1 base, with 14 bases remaining between them. Germline-derived CDR1 and CDR2 are SGHTA and FQGTGA. The CDR3 covers 15 residues. CDR3 sequence reads: CASSLLGRRNTEAFF. CDR3 nucleotide sequence: TGTGCCAGCAGCCTTCTGGGACGCAGGAACACTGAAGCTTTCTTT. The full variable domain, rest sourced from reference TRBV7-3 and TRBJ1-1, is GAGVSQTPSNKVTEKGKYVELRCDPISGHTALYWYRQSLGQGPEFLIYFQGTGAADDSGLPNDRFFAVRPEGSVSTLKIQRTERGDSAVYLCASSLLGRRNTEAFFGQGTRLTVV.

Details on this clonotype: Germline is not matched at one junction end, which may reflect a read error. The CDR3 loop is CASSTEQSSYNEQFF. The CDR3 DNA reads as TGTGCCAGCAGTACTGAACAAAGCTCCTACAATGAGCAGTTCTTC. The chain employs TRBV10-3 and TRBJ2-1; D gene unclear. This CDR3 has 15 residues. The germline gives CDR1 ENHRY, CDR2 SYGVKD.

In this sample, this clonotype turned up once. V and J are TRBV2 and TRBJ1-2, with TRBD1 as a possible D gene (6 bases). The CDR3 covers 14 residues. The germline CDR1 and CDR2 sequences are SNHLY and FYNNEI. V dropped 7 bases and J dropped 4 bases, with 16 bases sitting between them. The DNA for the CDR3 is TGTGCCAGCACGAGGGGAGGGGACATCTATGGCTACACCTTC. The encoded protein is CASTRGGDIYGYTF.

This chain links TRBV7-2 with TRBJ2-3; tentatively, D is TRBD1 (6 bases). Germline loops: CDR1 SGHTA, CDR2 FQGNSA. Trimming removed 1 base at V and 2 bases at J, with 16 bases between. This CDR3 contains 17 residues. This CDR3 is CASSLEVRGQHTDTQYF. The CDR3 bases are TGTGCCAGCAGCTTAGAAGTTAGAGGACAGCACACAGATACGCAGTATTTT.

This clonotype has only a few counts. The chain combines TRBV28 with TRBJ1-2, with TRBD1 matching 7 bases. CDR1 and CDR2 from the germline V gene are MDHEN and SYDVKM. The CDR3 is 16 amino acids. V dropped 5 bases and J dropped 4; count of bases not matched to a gene: 13. CDR3 bases: TGTGCCAGCAGTCCAAGGACAGGATCCTTTGGCTATGGCTACACCTTC. Protein product: CASSPRTGSFGYGYTF.

The V and J genes are TRBV5-6 and TRBJ2-3; 13 nucleotides match TRBD2. The ends lost 7 bases at V and 5 bases at J; junction bases unmatched: 16. The germline CDR1 and CDR2 sequences are SGHDT and YYEEEE. The CDR3 covers 18 residues. DNA for the CDR3: TGTGCCAGCTCACCACCCCAAATAGGACTAGCGGGAGAAGATACGCAGTATTTT. Its translation: CASSPPQIGLAGEDTQYF.

This clonotype was detected ten times or more. This chain joins TRBV10-2 and TRBJ2-7; the match to TRBD1 covers 7 bases. Germline assignment: CDR1 WSHSY and CDR2 SAAADI. The J segment lost 5 bases and the V segment lost 9 bases, leaving 4 bases of the junction unmatched. CDR3 size: 11 residues. CDR3 protein: CASTTGHEQYF. CDR3 coding DNA: TGCGCCAGTACGACAGGGCACGAGCAGTACTTC.

This clonotype came up many times. CDR3 amino acids: CASSGGTATYEQYF. The CDR3 DNA follows: TGTGCCAGCAGCGGAGGGACCGCCACCTACGAGCAGTACTTC. V gene TRBV7-2 combines with J gene TRBJ2-7; maybe TRBD2 (6 bases). V was trimmed by 5 bases and J by 2 bases, leaving 13 bases between them. The CDR3 is 14 amino acids. Germline V lookup: CDR1 SGHTA, CDR2 FQGNSA.

V usage is TRBV9 and J usage is TRBJ1-2, with 7 bases aligning to TRBD1. The CDR3 extends over 15 amino acids. CDR1 SGDLS and CDR2 YYNGEE come from the germline V gene. J was trimmed by 5 bases and V by 4 bases; bases with no gene match: 11. CDR3 nucleotides: TGTGCCAGCAGCTATCAGGGGGGTTTGGGGTATGGCTACACCTTC. Protein product: CASSYQGGLGYGYTF.

The chain recombines TRBV25-1 with TRBJ1-1, with D uncertain. CDR3 length: 14 residues. CDR1 and CDR2 (germline): MGHDK, SYGVNS. Trimming cost V 1 base and J 6 bases, with 12 bases left between them. The CDR3 nucleotides are TGTGCCAGCAGTGAATCTTTAGGGAGGGCTGAAGCTTTCTTT. Protein sequence: CASSESLGRAEAFF. Looking up the rest from reference TRBV25-1 and TRBJ1-1 gives the full variable domain: EADIYQTPRYLVIGTGKKITLECSQTMGHDKMYWYQQDPGMELHLIHYSYGVNSTEKGDLSSESTVSRIRTEHFPLTLESARPSHTSQYLCASSESLGRAEAFFGQGTRLTVV.

Comments on this clonotype: One end of the junction varies from germline; a read error may be responsible. Written as DNA, the CDR3 is TGTGCCAGCAGCGTAGCTGACAGCGGGTGGATCTCCTTC. Residues: CASSVADSGWISF. This rearrangement joins TRBV9 to TRBJ2-7; D may be TRBD2 (6 bases). CDR3 length equals 13 residues. Germline loops: CDR1 SGDLS, CDR2 YYNGEE.

Concerning this clonotype itself: The junction shows a germline mismatch at one end, possibly a read error. The rearrangement joins TRBV7-9 to TRBJ2-1, with D perhaps matching TRBD1 (8 bases). Germline V gives CDR1 SEHNR, CDR2 FQNEAQ (reference sequence). The length of the CDR3 is 15 residues. The CDR3 spells CASSQDREGYNERFF. In DNA form, the CDR3 reads TGTGCCAGCAGCCAGGACAGGGAGGGTTACAATGAGCGGTTCTTC.

The chain joins TRBV12-3 or TRBV12-4 to TRBJ2-2; 9 bases map to TRBD1. V shed 5 bases and J 5 bases; nucleotides not matched to a gene: 6. The length of the CDR3 is 15 residues. The CDR3: CASSMTGTGTGELFF. The CDR3 nucleotides are TGTGCCAGCAGTATGACCGGGACAGGGACCGGGGAGCTGTTTTTT.

The chain employs TRBV10-3 and TRBJ2-1, with D possibly matching TRBD1 (5 bases). The CDR3 spans 13 residues. Germline CDR1 ENHRY, CDR2 SYGVKD. V was shortened by 0 bases and J by 14 bases, with 14 bases between the two germline ends. The CDR3: CAISESWKGPKFF. Written as DNA, the CDR3 is TGTGCCATCAGTGAGTCGTGGAAGGGGCCTAAGTTCTTC.

The chain recombines TRBV9 with TRBJ1-4; D is possibly TRBD1 (6 bases). CDR3 length: 15 amino acids. From germline, CDR1 is SGDLS and CDR2 YYNGEE. The V end lost 0 bases, the J end lost 4 bases, and 10 bases lay between the germline ends. The CDR3 DNA is TGTGCCAGCAGCGTAGCGGACAGTCGTAATGAAAAACTGTTTTTT. It encodes CASSVADSRNEKLFF. The full variable domain, completed using reference TRBV9 and TRBJ1-4, is DSGVTQTPKHLITATGQRVTLRCSPRSGDLSVYWYQQSLDQGLQFLIQYYNGEERAKGNILERFSAQQFPDLHSELNLSSLELGDSALYFCASSVADSRNEKLFFGSGTQLSVL.

This clonotype was seen a handful of times. The rearrangement uses TRBV27 and TRBJ1-1; TRBD1 agrees at 9 bases. The CDR3 extends over 15 amino acids. V was pared by 5 bases and J by 4 bases, with 8 bases of the junction left unmatched. Per the germline V gene, CDR1 is MNHEY and CDR2 is SMNVEV (reference sequence). The CDR3 DNA is TGTGCCAGCAGTCCCGACAGGGGGGTTGTCACTGAAGCTTTCTTT. Protein: CASSPDRGVVTEAFF.